This T cell receptor beta chain was captured in a study of CD8 T cells in Susac syndrome. V lost 8 bases to trimming and J lost 5 bases, with 22 bases between them. Germline V gene sequence: CDR1 MNHEY, CDR2 SMNVEV (reference sequence). This CDR3 has 15 amino acids. Sequencing targeted TCR beta in blood CD8+ and CD4+ T cells. Negative isolation yielded the CD8+ and CD4+ T cells, while FACS enriched the TEMRA cells. With random hexamers, roughly 0.45 to 1 ug RNA was reverse transcribed. TCRdb used MiXCR to reprocess the immunoSEQ multiplex PCR reads, holding one entry per CDR3 protein. The sample lists approximately 120,000 distinct CDR3 sequences; 85% to 95% were seen once.

This clonotype originated in a human donor with multiple sclerosis. Sample: CD8+ T cells from PBMCs. The chain has TRBV27 and TRBJ2-7, with D maybe TRBD1 (7 bases). This CDR3 reads CASAIRGTPKNEQYF. The CDR3 region has the DNA TGTGCCAGCGCAATCAGGGGGACTCCTAAGAACGAGCAGTACTTC.